These 21 T cell receptor beta chains share one sample of origin, sequenced in a study of blood T cell repertoires in COVID-19. Profiling relied on immunoSEQ multiplex PCR, and the TCRdb table lists in-frame clones only, not all of them. The profile covers 35,000 to 45,000 clones, with about 80% appearing a single time and 15% to 20% taken by the ten largest. Sequencing input: peripheral blood. Receptor source: a man between 65 and 80 years old with acute or convalescent COVID-19.

V usage is TRBV7-9 and J usage is TRBJ2-7, with 8 bases lining up with TRBD1. V shed 4 bases, J shed 2 bases, and the junction held 7 bases outside the gene matches. CDR3 length equals 15 residues. Germline-derived CDR1 and CDR2 are SEHNR and FQNEAQ (reference sequence). DNA for the CDR3: TGTGCCAGCAGCTCCGACAGGGGCCCTCCCTACGAGCAGTACTTC. It codes for CASSSDRGPPYEQYF.

The chain employs TRBV5-4 and TRBJ2-5, with 9 bases fitting TRBD2. CDR1 is SGHNT and CDR2 is YYREEE in the germline V gene (reference sequence). The CDR3 spans 14 residues. The J segment lost 5 bases and the V segment lost 4 bases, leaving 6 bases of the junction unmatched. In DNA, the CDR3 is TGTGCCAGCAGCAAGGCGGGGGGGCAGGAGACCCAGTACTTC. This sequence encodes CASSKAGGQETQYF.

V gene TRBV19 combines with J gene TRBJ2-3; 7 nucleotides align to TRBD2. V lost 3 bases to trimming and J lost 3 bases; unmatched junction nucleotides: 12. Germline CDR1 is LNHDA and CDR2 is SQIVND (reference sequence). CDR3 length: 17 amino acids. The CDR3 sequence is CASSILERGSLTDTQYF. The CDR3, as DNA: TGTGCCAGTAGTATTTTAGAGCGGGGTTCCTTAACAGATACGCAGTATTTT. Based on the CDR3 plus reference TRBV19 and TRBJ2-3, the full variable domain is DGGITQSPKYLFRKEGQNVTLSCEQNLNHDAMYWYRQDPGQGLRLIYYSQIVNDFQKGDIAEGYSVSREKKESFPLTVTSAQKNPTAFYLCASSILERGSLTDTQYFGPGTRLTVL.

V usage is TRBV2 and J usage is TRBJ2-2; perhaps TRBD1 as D (6 bases). V gave up 4 bases and J gave up 3 bases, with 9 bases separating them. Germline CDR1 reads SNHLY; CDR2 reads FYNNEI. CDR3 length: 14 amino acids. The CDR3 here is CASSAQGYTGELFF. CDR3 DNA: TGTGCCAGCAGTGCACAGGGTTACACCGGGGAGCTGTTTTTT.

The chain has TRBV7-9 and TRBJ1-2; a weak D match, TRBD1 (5 bases). The CDR3 extends over 14 amino acids. CDR1 is SEHNR, CDR2 FQNEAQ, per germline (reference sequence). Trimming took 4 bases from V and 5 from J, leaving 14 bases between them. CDR3 sequence reads: CASSSRSGGYGYTF. The CDR3 DNA reads TGTGCCAGCAGCTCTCGGTCCGGGGGGTATGGCTACACCTTC.

This clone was counted once. The chain combines TRBV7-3 with TRBJ2-6, with TRBD1 as a possible D gene (5 bases). Trimming pared 2 bases from V and 0 bases from J, leaving 11 bases between. The CDR3 runs 17 residues. Germline assignment: CDR1 SGHTA and CDR2 FQGTGA. This CDR3 reads CASSLGDSLSGANVLTF. As DNA, the CDR3 is TGTGCCAGCAGCTTAGGCGACAGCCTCTCTGGGGCCAACGTCCTGACTTTC. Based on the CDR3 plus reference TRBV7-3 and TRBJ2-6, the full variable domain is GAGVSQTPSNKVTEKGKYVELRCDPISGHTALYWYRQSLGQGPEFLIYFQGTGAADDSGLPNDRFFAVRPEGSVSTLKIQRTERGDSAVYLCASSLGDSLSGANVLTFGAGSRLTVL.

The chain has TRBV5-3 and TRBJ2-2; D call uncertain. TRBV5-3 qualifies as an ORF whose function is uncertain. CDR3 size: 12 residues. V dropped 6 bases and J dropped 7 bases, with 10 bases sitting between them. CDR3 sequence reads: CARTLRSGELFF. Written as DNA, the CDR3 is TGTGCCAGAACACTCCGGAGCGGGGAGCTGTTTTTT.

This chain connects TRBV6-2 or TRBV6-3 to TRBJ1-2; D remains unclear. Trimming took 4 bases from V and 4 from J, leaving 13 bases between them. The CDR3 has 14 residues. Per germline, CDR1 MNHEY and CDR2 SVGEGT. The CDR3: CASSSPERLYGYTF. As DNA, the CDR3 is TGTGCCAGCAGTTCCCCCGAGCGCCTCTATGGCTACACCTTC.

The rearrangement links TRBV19 to TRBJ1-5; 7 bases map to TRBD1. Looked up from germline, CDR1 is LNHDA and CDR2 is SQIVND (reference sequence). Trimming cost V 0 bases and J 6 bases; bases outside gene matches: 8. The CDR3 spans 16 residues. CDR3 sequence (DNA): TGTGCCAGTAGTATAGAAAACAGGGGAAGTTCTCAGCCCCAGCATTTT. Translated, it gives CASSIENRGSSQPQHF.

The table lists this clone with a few counts. The gene calls are TRBV6-6 and TRBJ1-2; no definite D call. Trimming left V 5 bases short and J 7 bases short, with 8 bases between. Germline V gene sequence: CDR1 MNHNY, CDR2 SVGAGI (reference sequence). The CDR3 consists of 11 residues. As DNA, the CDR3 is TGTGCCAGCAGTACCGGCGGTGGCTACACCTTC. It codes for CASSTGGGYTF.

The genes are TRBV7-9 and TRBJ1-2; D may be TRBD1 (5 bases). The germline V gene encodes CDR1 SEHNR and CDR2 FQNEAQ (reference sequence). The CDR3 contains 13 residues. V was cut by 3 bases and J by 2 bases, with 7 bases left in between. The DNA for the CDR3 is TGTGCCAGCAGCTTGGAGGGGAACTATGGCTACACCTTC. This sequence encodes CASSLEGNYGYTF.

Note on this clone: This sample also contains other DNA sequences that code for the same CDR3. The chain couples TRBV5-1 to TRBJ1-4, with 10 bases fitting TRBD1. Losses at the gene ends were 4 bases for V and 7 bases for J; bases not matched to a gene: 4. There are 14 residues in the CDR3. Germline V CDR1 and CDR2: SGHRS, YFSETQ. This CDR3 reads CASSTGQGGEKLFF. The DNA for the CDR3 is TGCGCCAGCAGCACCGGACAGGGGGGTGAAAAACTGTTTTTT.

The CDR3 loop reads CASSQVGGAGELFF. The CDR3 DNA reads TGCGCCAGCAGCCAAGTCGGGGGAGCCGGGGAGCTGTTTTTT. This chain links TRBV4-3 with TRBJ2-2; maybe TRBD2 (6 bases). Trimming stripped 1 base from V and 6 bases from J, with 9 bases between. Germline V gene lookup returns CDR1 LGHNA and CDR2 YSLEER. The CDR3 totals 14 residues.

V is TRBV19 and J is TRBJ2-7; tentative D call: TRBD2 (7 bases). V was shortened by 5 bases and J by 4 bases, with 18 bases between the two germline ends. Germline assignment: CDR1 LNHDA and CDR2 SQIVND (reference sequence). The CDR3 loop spans 15 amino acids. CDR3: CASSHRGGGAYEQYF. The CDR3 DNA reads as TGTGCCAGTAGTCACAGAGGGGGGGGCGCATACGAGCAGTACTTC.

This clone has just one count. This chain uses TRBV6-6 with TRBJ1-2, with 9 bases matching TRBD1. CDR3 size: 16 residues. Germline CDR1 is MNHNY and CDR2 is SVGAGI (reference sequence). After removal of 6 bases from V and 8 bases from J, the junction contained 16 bases not matched to a gene. The CDR3 DNA reads TGTGCCAGCAGCTACCCACTCGGGACAGGGCGGGGAGGCTACACCTTC. It translates to CASSYPLGTGRGGYTF.

The chain has TRBV6-2 or TRBV6-3 and TRBJ2-7, with 8 bases aligning to TRBD1. V was clipped by 6 bases and J by 6 bases; unmatched bases: 10. Germline V gene sequence: CDR1 MNHEY, CDR2 SVGEGT. This CDR3 is 14 amino acids long. CDR3 loop: CASSISQGATEQYF. The CDR3, as DNA: TGTGCCAGCAGCATCAGCCAGGGGGCGACCGAGCAGTACTTC.

The chain carries TRBV6-5 and TRBJ2-4, with a tentative D call TRBD1 (8 bases). CDR1 and CDR2 (germline): MNHEY, SVGAGI. The CDR3 runs to 15 residues. V was cut by 4 bases and J by 7 bases, with 17 bases left in between. DNA for the CDR3: TGTGCCAGCAGTTCCCTTACAGGGGGGGCGAACATTCAGTACTTC. Translated, it gives CASSSLTGGANIQYF.

The chain employs TRBV18 and TRBJ2-6, with 9 bases identical to TRBD1. V trimming: 4 bases; J trimming: 4 bases; junction bases outside the gene matches: 11. The CDR3 consists of 18 residues. The germline V gene has CDR1 KGHSH and CDR2 LQKENI. This chain's CDR3 is CASSHSPGTGFGANVLTF. CDR3 coding DNA: TGTGCCAGCTCACACAGTCCCGGGACAGGGTTCGGGGCCAACGTCCTGACTTTC.

This rearrangement joins TRBV6-6 to TRBJ2-3; 7 positions agree with TRBD2. The V gene's germline CDR1 is MNHNY and CDR2 SVGAGI (reference sequence). This CDR3 has 12 amino acids. V was pared by 8 bases and J by 9 bases, with 8 bases of the junction left unmatched. CDR3 region: CASSLGRGTQYF. The CDR3 DNA is TGTGCCAGCTCCCTGGGGAGGGGCACGCAGTATTTT.

The chain has TRBV4-3 and TRBJ2-1; TRBD2 matches at 8 bases. This CDR3 region has 15 residues. Germline values: CDR1 LGHNA, CDR2 YSLEER. After removal of 2 bases from V and 5 bases from J, the junction contained 5 bases not matched to a gene. The CDR3 sequence: CASSQNLAGNNEQFF. Here the CDR3 DNA reads TGCGCCAGCAGCCAAAATCTAGCGGGCAACAATGAGCAGTTCTTC.

This sequence joins TRBV19 and TRBJ1-5; D call uncertain. The V gene's germline CDR1 is LNHDA and CDR2 SQIVND (reference sequence). The CDR3 is made up of 15 amino acids. Trimming shortened V by 1 base and J by 3 bases, and 10 bases separated the two germline ends. The CDR3 sequence is CASSIAWAINQPQHF. The CDR3, as DNA: TGTGCCAGTAGTATAGCGTGGGCGATCAATCAGCCCCAGCATTTT.